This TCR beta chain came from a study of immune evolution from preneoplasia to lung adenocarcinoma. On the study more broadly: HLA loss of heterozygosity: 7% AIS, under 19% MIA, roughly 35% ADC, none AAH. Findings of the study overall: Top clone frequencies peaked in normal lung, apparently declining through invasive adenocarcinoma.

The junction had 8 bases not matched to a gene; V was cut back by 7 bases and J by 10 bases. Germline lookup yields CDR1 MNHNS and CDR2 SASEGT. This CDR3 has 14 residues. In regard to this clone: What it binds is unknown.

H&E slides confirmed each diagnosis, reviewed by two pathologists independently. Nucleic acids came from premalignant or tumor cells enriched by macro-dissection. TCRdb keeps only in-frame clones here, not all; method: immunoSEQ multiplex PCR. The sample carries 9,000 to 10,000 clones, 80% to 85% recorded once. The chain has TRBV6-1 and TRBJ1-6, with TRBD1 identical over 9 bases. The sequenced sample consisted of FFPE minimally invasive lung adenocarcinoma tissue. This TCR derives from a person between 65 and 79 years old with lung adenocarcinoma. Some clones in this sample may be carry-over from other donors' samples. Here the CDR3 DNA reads TGTGCCAGCAAGGGGACAGGGCATGGGTCACCCCTCCACTTT. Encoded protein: CASKGTGHGSPLHF.